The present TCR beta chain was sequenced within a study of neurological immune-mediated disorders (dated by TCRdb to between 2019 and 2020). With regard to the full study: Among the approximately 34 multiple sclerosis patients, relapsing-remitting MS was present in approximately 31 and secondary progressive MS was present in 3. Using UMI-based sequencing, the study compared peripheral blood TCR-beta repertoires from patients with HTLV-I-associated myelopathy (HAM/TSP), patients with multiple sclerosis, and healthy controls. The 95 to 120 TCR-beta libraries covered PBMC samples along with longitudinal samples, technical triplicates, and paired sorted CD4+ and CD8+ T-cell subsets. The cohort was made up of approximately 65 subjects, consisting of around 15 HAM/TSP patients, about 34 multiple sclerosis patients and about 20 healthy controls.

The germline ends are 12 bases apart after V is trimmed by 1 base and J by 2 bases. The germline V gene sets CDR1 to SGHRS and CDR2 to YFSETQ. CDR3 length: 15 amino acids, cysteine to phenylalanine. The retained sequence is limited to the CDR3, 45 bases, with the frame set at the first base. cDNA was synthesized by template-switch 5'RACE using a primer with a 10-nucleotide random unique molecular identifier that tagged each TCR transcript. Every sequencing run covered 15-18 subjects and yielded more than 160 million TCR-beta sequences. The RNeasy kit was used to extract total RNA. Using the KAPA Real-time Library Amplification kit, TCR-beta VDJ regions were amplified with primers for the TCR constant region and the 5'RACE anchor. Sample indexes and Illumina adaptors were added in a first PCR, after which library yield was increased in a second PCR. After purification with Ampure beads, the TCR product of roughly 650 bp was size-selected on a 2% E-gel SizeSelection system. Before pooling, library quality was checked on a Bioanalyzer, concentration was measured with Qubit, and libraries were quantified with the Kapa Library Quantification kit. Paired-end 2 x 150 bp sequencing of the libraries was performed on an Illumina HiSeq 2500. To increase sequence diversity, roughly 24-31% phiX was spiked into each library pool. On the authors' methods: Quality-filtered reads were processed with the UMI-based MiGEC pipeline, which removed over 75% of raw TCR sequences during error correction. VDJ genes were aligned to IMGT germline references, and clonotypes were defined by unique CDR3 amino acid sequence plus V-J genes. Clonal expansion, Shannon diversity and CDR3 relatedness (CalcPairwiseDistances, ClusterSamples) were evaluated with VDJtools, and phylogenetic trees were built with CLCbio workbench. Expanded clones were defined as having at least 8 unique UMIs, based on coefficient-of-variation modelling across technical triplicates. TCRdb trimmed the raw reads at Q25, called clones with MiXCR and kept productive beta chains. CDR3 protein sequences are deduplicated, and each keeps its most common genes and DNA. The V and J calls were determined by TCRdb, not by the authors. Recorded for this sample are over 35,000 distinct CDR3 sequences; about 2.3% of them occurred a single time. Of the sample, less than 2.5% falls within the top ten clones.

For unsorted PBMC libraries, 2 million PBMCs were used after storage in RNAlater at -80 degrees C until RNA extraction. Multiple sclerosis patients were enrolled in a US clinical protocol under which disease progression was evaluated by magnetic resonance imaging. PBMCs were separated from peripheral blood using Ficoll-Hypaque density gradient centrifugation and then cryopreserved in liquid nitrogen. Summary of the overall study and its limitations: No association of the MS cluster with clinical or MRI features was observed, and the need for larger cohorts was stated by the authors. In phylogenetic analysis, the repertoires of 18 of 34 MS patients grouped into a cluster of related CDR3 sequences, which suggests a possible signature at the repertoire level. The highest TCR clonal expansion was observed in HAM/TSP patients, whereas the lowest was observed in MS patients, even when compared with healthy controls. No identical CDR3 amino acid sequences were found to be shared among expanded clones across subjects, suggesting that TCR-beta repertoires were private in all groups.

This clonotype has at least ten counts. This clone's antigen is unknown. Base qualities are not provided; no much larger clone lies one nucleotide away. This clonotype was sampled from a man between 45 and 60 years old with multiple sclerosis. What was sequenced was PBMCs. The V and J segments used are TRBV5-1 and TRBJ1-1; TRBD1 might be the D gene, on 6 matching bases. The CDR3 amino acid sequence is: CASSLRGAPNTEAFF. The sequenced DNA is TGCGCCAGCAGCTTGAGGGGGGCGCCAAACACTGAAGCTTTCTTT. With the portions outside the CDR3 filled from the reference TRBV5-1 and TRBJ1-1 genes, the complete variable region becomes KAGVTQTPRYLIKTRGQQVTLSCSPISGHRSVSWYQQTPGQGLQFLFEYFSETQRNKGNFPGRFSGRQFSNSRSEMNVSTLELGDSALYLCASSLRGAPNTEAFFGQGTRLTVV.